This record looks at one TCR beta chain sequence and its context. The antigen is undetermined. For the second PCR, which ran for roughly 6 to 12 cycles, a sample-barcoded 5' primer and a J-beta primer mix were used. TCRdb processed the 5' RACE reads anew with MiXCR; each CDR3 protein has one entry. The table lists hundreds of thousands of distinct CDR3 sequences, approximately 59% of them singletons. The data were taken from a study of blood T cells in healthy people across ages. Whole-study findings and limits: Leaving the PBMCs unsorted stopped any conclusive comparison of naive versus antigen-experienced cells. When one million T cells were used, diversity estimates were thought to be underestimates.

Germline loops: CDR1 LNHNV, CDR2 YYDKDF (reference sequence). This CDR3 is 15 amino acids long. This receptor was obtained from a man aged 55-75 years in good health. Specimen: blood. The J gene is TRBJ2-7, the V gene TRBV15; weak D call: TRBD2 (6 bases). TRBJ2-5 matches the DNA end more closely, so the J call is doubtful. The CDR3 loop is CATSRVGTRGKTQYF. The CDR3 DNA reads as TGTGCCACCAGCAGAGTTGGAACCCGCGGGAAGACCCAGTACTTC.